This T cell receptor (beta chain) appears in the sequencing data of a study of post-analysis software for immune sequencing data. Study in general: In terms of disease course, relapsing-remitting, secondary progressive and progressive-relapsing multiple sclerosis were included.

Whole-study findings and limits: For normalized Chao1 diversity, multiple sclerosis patients scored significantly lower than controls did. F measure grouped same-batch samples tightly together. Elevated frequency relative to controls characterized four or five TRBV segments in patients, TRBV5-6, TRBV5-1 and TRBV20-1 among them.

Germline V gene sequence: CDR1 DFQATT, CDR2 SNEGSKA (reference sequence). The CDR3 extends over 15 amino acids. Trimming at V came to 7 bases and at J to 2 bases, leaving 11 bases not matched to a gene. Tagging with unique molecular identifiers was a feature of the TCR beta cDNA libraries. Researchers reported about 500,000 cDNA molecules coming from roughly 0.93 to 9.6 million T cells. TCRdb re-called the PCR reads through MiXCR, storing one row per CDR3 protein. The repertoire holds around 400,000 distinct CDR3 sequences, with less than 40% as singletons. This clonotype was detected a few times. The antigen is not known.

This rearrangement joins TRBV20-1 to TRBJ2-5; 9 nucleotides line up with TRBD2. This TCR derives from a girl aged 2-10 years with multiple sclerosis. The sample consisted of blood. The CDR3 reads CSGTAGGPIQETQYF. The DNA for the CDR3 is TGCAGTGGTACTGCGGGAGGGCCTATACAAGAGACCCAGTACTTC.